The 25 T cell receptor beta chains listed next were all sequenced from one sample in a study of tumor-infiltrating lymphocytes in primary liver carcinoma. Unsorted whole blood served as the source of blood RNA, and germline DNA was extracted as well. TCR beta cDNA was prepared out of approximately 500 ng total RNA by means of a constant-region primer. Libraries of TCR beta came from three nested multiplex PCR rounds with slightly modified ARM-PCR. The first two PCR rounds, approximately 10 cycles each, used TRBV1-TRBV30 forward primers and a C-beta reverse primer. TCRdb re-analysed the multiplex PCR reads in MiXCR, keeping a single row per CDR3 protein. Of 330,000 or so distinct CDR3 sequences listed, roughly 61% were seen once; the top ten hold about 6%. The specimen sequenced was peripheral blood. All receptors derive from a man aged 35 to 55 with primary liver carcinoma and hepatitis B virus infection.

This rearrangement joins TRBV4-1 to TRBJ1-6, with 8 bases fitting TRBD1. J gave up 7 bases and V 1 base, and 9 bases lay outside the gene matches. Germline V gene lookup returns CDR1 MGHRA and CDR2 YSYEKL. CDR3 length equals 17 residues. The CDR3 spells CASSQGTGKYRNSPLHF. In DNA form, the CDR3 reads TGCGCCAGCAGCCAAGGGACAGGGAAATATCGAAATTCACCCCTCCACTTT.

In the case of this clonotype: This is likely a read error, given that the CDR3 carries no conserved phenylalanine or tryptophan at its end. This CDR3 is CSVVGSFTDTQYL. CDR3 nucleotides: TGCAGCGTTGTTGGATCTTTCACAGATACGCAGTATTTA. The gene calls are TRBV29-1 and TRBJ2-3, with unresolved D. V was clipped by 4 bases and J by 2 bases, with 10 bases between them. Germline V gene sequence: CDR1 SQVTM, CDR2 ANQGSEA. CDR3 length: 13 amino acids.

On this clonotype: The junction departs from germline at one end; a sequencing error may be responsible. The chain is built from TRBV6-5 and TRBJ2-4; 7 bases align to TRBD2. This CDR3 has 15 residues. Germline V CDR1 and CDR2: MNHEY, SVGAGI. The CDR3: CTSSLALAEKNIQYF. The CDR3 region has the DNA TGTACCAGCAGTCTCGCCCTAGCGGAAAAAAACATTCAGTACTTC.

On this clonotype: A read error may produce the germline difference seen at one junction end. The chain carries TRBV11-2 and TRBJ2-1, with TRBD2 matching 8 bases. Germline loops: CDR1 SGHAT, CDR2 FQNNGV. CDR3 length: 16 amino acids. The DNA of the CDR3 is TGTGCCAGCTGCTCCGTAGCGGGACGTTATGGCAATGAGCCGTTCTTC. Encoded protein: CASCSVAGRYGNEPFF.

This clonotype was counted only a few times. The DNA for the CDR3 is TGCGCCAGCAGCTTGTCGGGCAGGAACCAAGAGACCCAGTACTTC. It yields the protein CASSLSGRNQETQYF. The chain couples TRBV5-1 to TRBJ2-5; D is unclear. Trimming removed 1 base at V and 0 bases at J, with 10 bases between. The germline gives CDR1 SGHRS, CDR2 YFSETQ. This CDR3 has 15 amino acids.

The J gene is TRBJ2-1, the V gene TRBV11-2; D is uncertain. The CDR3 has 15 amino acids. V was cut by 6 bases and J by 4 bases, with 16 bases left in between. Germline V lookup: CDR1 SGHAT, CDR2 FQNNGV. This CDR3 reads CASSLYPVAYNEQFF. The CDR3 nucleotides read TGTGCCAGCAGTTTATACCCCGTGGCGTACAATGAGCAGTTCTTC. The whole variable domain, filled in from reference TRBV11-2 and TRBJ2-1, reads EAGVAQSPRYKIIEKRQSVAFWCNPISGHATLYWYQQILGQGPKLLIQFQNNGVVDDSQLPKDRFSAERLKGVDSTLKIQPAKLEDSAVYLCASSLYPVAYNEQFFGPGTRLTVL.

Details on this clonotype: Possible read error: a much larger clone is one base away. The genes are TRBV6-6 and TRBJ2-1, with TRBD2 matching over 8 bases. The CDR3 sequence is 15 residues long. Germline CDR1 and CDR2: MNHNY and SVGAGI (reference sequence). Here the CDR3 reads CASSYISGIGNDQFF. DNA for the CDR3: TGTGCCAGCAGTTACATTAGCGGGATAGGCAATGACCAGTTCTTC.

This clonotype was detected only a few times. The rearrangement joins TRBV11-2 to TRBJ1-5; D ambiguous. The germline V gene has CDR1 SGHAT and CDR2 FQNNGV. V lost 3 bases and J lost 3, with 9 bases in between. CDR3 length: 14 residues. The CDR3 spells CASSLSGYNQPQHF. The DNA of the CDR3 is TGTGCCAGCAGCTTGTCCGGGTACAATCAGCCCCAGCATTTT.

The chain couples TRBV7-9 to TRBJ1-2; maybe TRBD1 (6 bases). V lost 8 bases, J lost 5 bases, and 15 bases lay in between. Germline lookup yields CDR1 SEHNR and CDR2 FQNEAQ (reference sequence). The CDR3 has 13 residues. CDR3 DNA sequence: TGTGCCAGCGGTTTGAGGGGGGAGTATGGCTACACCTTC. Translating gives CASGLRGEYGYTF.

Notes on this clonotype: A junction end diverges from the germline sequence, so it may reflect a read error. Written as DNA, the CDR3 is TGTGCCAGCAGTACGCAGGGATCTGGGGCCAACGTCCTGTCTTTC. It yields the protein CASSTQGSGANVLSF. This chain joins TRBV11-2 and TRBJ2-6, with D possibly TRBD1 on 5 matching bases. CDR3 size: 15 residues. CDR1 and CDR2 from the germline V gene are SGHAT and FQNNGV.

This chain links TRBV11-2 with TRBJ1-1; D is uncertain. The CDR3 contains 14 residues. Germline V lookup: CDR1 SGHAT, CDR2 FQNNGV. The CDR3 DNA sequence: TGTGTCAGGAGCTTAGGATTGGGGTGGACTGAAGCTTTCTTT. Protein sequence: CVRSLGLGWTEAFF. The complete variable domain, with remaining parts taken from reference TRBV11-2 and TRBJ1-1, reads EAGVAQSPRYKIIEKRQSVAFWCNPISGHATLYWYQQILGQGPKLLIQFQNNGVVDDSQLPKDRFSAERLKGVDSTLKIQPAKLEDSAVYLCVRSLGLGWTEAFFGQGTRLTVV.

This clonotype was seen only a few times. This chain joins TRBV5-1 and TRBJ2-1, with TRBD2 identical over 14 bases. V dropped 4 bases and J dropped 9; count of bases not matched to a gene: 9. CDR1 SGHRS and CDR2 YFSETQ come from the germline V gene. CDR3 length: 16 amino acids. CDR3 amino acids: CASSLSTSGRAIEQFF. DNA of the CDR3: TGCGCCAGCAGCCTCTCGACTAGCGGGAGGGCCATTGAGCAGTTCTTC.

As to this clonotype: One junction end does not reproduce the germline sequence, and a read error may be involved. J is TRBJ2-1 and V is TRBV11-3, with 13 bases lining up with TRBD2. This CDR3 spans 15 amino acids. CDR1 is SGHNT, CDR2 YENEEA, per germline. The CDR3 spells CAGSKGLAGISEQFF. Written as DNA, the CDR3 is TGCGCCGGCAGCAAGGGACTAGCGGGAATCTCTGAGCAGTTTTTC.

For this clonotype: A read error is possible here, since a much larger clone lies one base away. The chain has TRBV4-1 and TRBJ2-7, with TRBD2 matching 7 bases. This CDR3 has 16 residues. Germline V gives CDR1 MGHRA, CDR2 YSYEKL. The CDR3 loop reads CASSPDSSGSSYEQHF. CDR3 sequence (DNA): TGCGCCAGCAGCCCTGACTCTAGCGGCAGCTCCTACGAGCAGCACTTC.

The chain employs TRBV6-6 and TRBJ2-2, with D possibly being TRBD1 or TRBD2 (5 bases each). V was shortened by 0 bases and J by 6 bases, with 11 bases between the two germline ends. There are 15 residues in the CDR3. Germline CDR1 reads MNHNY; CDR2 reads SVGAGI (reference sequence). The CDR3 protein is CASSYSILGAGELFF. Written as DNA, the CDR3 is TGTGCCAGCAGTTACTCGATCTTGGGGGCCGGGGAGCTGTTTTTT.

This clonotype was detected many times. The rearrangement joins TRBV12-3 or TRBV12-4 to TRBJ2-3, with TRBD1 matching 10 bases. This CDR3 has 16 residues. Trimming removed 6 bases from V and 3 bases from J; junction bases left unmatched: 9. CDR3 bases: TGTGCCAGCAGCCGACGGGACAGGGGATCAACAGATACGCAGTATTTT. Translation gives CASSRRDRGSTDTQYF.

This clonotype was recorded only once. The rearrangement joins TRBV11-2 to TRBJ2-7, with 7 bases lining up with TRBD1. Trimming at V came to 5 bases and at J to 8 bases, leaving 15 bases not matched to a gene. The germline gives CDR1 SGHAT, CDR2 FQNNGV. This CDR3 is 15 amino acids long. CDR3 protein: CASSGQDRVLRKQYF. The CDR3 nucleotides read TGTGCCAGCAGCGGCCAAGACAGGGTTCTTCGCAAGCAGTACTTC.

There are a few counts of this clonotype. The V and J genes are TRBV4-3 and TRBJ2-2; 7 positions match TRBD1. V lost 4 bases, J lost 4 bases, and 6 bases stayed unmatched. The CDR3 runs 15 residues. From germline, CDR1 is LGHNA and CDR2 YSLEER. Here the CDR3 DNA reads TGCGCCAGCAGCCCAACGGGACAGCTCACCGGGGAGCTGTTTTTT. This codes for CASSPTGQLTGELFF.

On this clonotype itself: The junction departs from the called germline gene at one end, perhaps through a read error. The CDR3 nucleotides read TGCAGCATTGAAGAAGGCCAGGGGTTTAATGAAGCTTTCTTC. Protein sequence: CSIEEGQGFNEAFF. This chain uses TRBV29-1 with TRBJ1-1, with D possibly TRBD1 on 6 matching bases. This CDR3 has 14 amino acids. Looked up from germline, CDR1 is SQVTM and CDR2 is ANQGSEA.

This clonotype was found once. An end of the junction differs from the germline gene, which may be a read error. This chain links TRBV30 with TRBJ2-5; 8 nucleotides agree with TRBD1. In germline, CDR1 is GTSNPN, CDR2 SVGIG (reference sequence). The CDR3 is made up of 13 amino acids. The CDR3, as DNA: TGTGCCTGGAGTTCAGGGACAGGAGAGGCCCAGTACTTC. Protein product: CAWSSGTGEAQYF.

This clonotype was detected only a few times. J is TRBJ1-6 and V is TRBV30, with no clear D. CDR1 is GTSNPN, CDR2 SVGIG, per germline (reference sequence). V gave up 2 bases and J gave up 7 bases, with 3 bases separating them. The CDR3 contains 11 residues. CDR3 coding DNA: TGTGCCTGGAGTAGGAATTCACCCCTCCACTTT. Protein sequence: CAWSRNSPLHF.

This clonotype was recorded many times. J is TRBJ2-7 and V is TRBV10-3; D might be TRBD1 (6 bases). CDR3 length equals 12 residues. CDR1 and CDR2 (germline): ENHRY, SYGVKD. V gave up 10 bases and J gave up 3 bases, with 13 bases separating them. The CDR3 reads CATRGRGYEQYF. CDR3 in DNA: TGTGCCACCAGGGGCAGGGGCTACGAGCAGTACTTC.

This clonotype has at least ten counts. The chain links TRBV12-3 or TRBV12-4 to TRBJ1-2; no clear D. CDR3 length: 13 amino acids. V was pared by 7 bases and J by 7 bases, with 16 bases between. CDR3 residues: CASTGSGISGYTF. The CDR3 bases are TGTGCCAGCACCGGTTCGGGGATCTCTGGCTACACCTTC.

As regards this clonotype: The junction shows a germline mismatch at one end, possibly a read error. V is TRBV6-5 and J is TRBJ1-1; the D is unclear. Germline assignment: CDR1 MNHEY and CDR2 SVGAGI. This CDR3 has 13 amino acids. CDR3 sequence (DNA): TGTGCCAGCAGTTACAGTATGAACGCTGAAGCTTTCTTT. It is translated as CASSYSMNAEAFF.

The chain uses TRBV28 and TRBJ2-2, with 7 bases that match TRBD1. Germline assignment: CDR1 MDHEN and CDR2 SYDVKM. This CDR3 is built from 14 residues. With 6 bases clipped from V and 4 bases from J, the junction kept 5 bases outside the gene matches. The CDR3 loop is CASSVTGRTGELFF. CDR3 in DNA: TGTGCCAGCAGCGTGACAGGGCGCACCGGGGAGCTGTTTTTT. Full variable domain (rest looked up from reference TRBV28 and TRBJ2-2): DVKVTQSSRYLVKRTGEKVFLECVQDMDHENMFWYRQDPGLGLRLIYFSYDVKMKEKGDIPEGYSVSREKKERFSLILESASTNQTSMYLCASSVTGRTGELFFGEGSRLTVL.